One and the same sample provided the 23 T cell receptor beta chains below, sequenced in a study of human T cells and chemical hapten exposure. TCRdb independently ran MiXCR on the RACE reads; one entry per CDR3 protein. Among roughly 380,000 distinct CDR3 sequences listed, approximately 5.1% were seen once. Indicated time point: pre-sensitization, week 0. Treatment described: therapeutic diphenylcyclopropenone sensitization with weekly scalp DPC. The sample in question was whole blood, obtained in connection with sensitization to the hapten diphenylcyclopropenone (DPC). The receptors derive from a woman between 50 and 59 years old with alopecia areata. Some clones in this sample may be carry-over from other donors' samples.

This clonotype was observed at least ten times. V and J are TRBV28 and TRBJ2-7, with 8 positions matching TRBD1. V trimming: 5 bases; J trimming: 3 bases; junction bases outside the gene matches: 9. This CDR3 region has 15 residues. Germline V gene lookup returns CDR1 MDHEN and CDR2 SYDVKM. The CDR3 nucleotides are TGTGCCAGCAGTATCCCGACAGGGGCGTACTACGAGCAGTACTTC. Translated: CASSIPTGAYYEQYF.

The chain recombines TRBV12-3 or TRBV12-4 with TRBJ2-1; no reliable D call. The V and J ends lost 6 bases and 9 bases respectively, with 15 bases between them. The CDR3 length is 13 residues. The CDR3 spells CASRLDPRSEQFF. The CDR3 coding sequence is TGTGCCAGCAGGCTTGACCCTAGGAGTGAGCAGTTCTTC.

This clonotype was recorded many times. The V call is TRBV15, the J call TRBJ1-5; D possibly corresponds to TRBD1 (5 bases). Trimming took 1 base from V and 4 from J, leaving 17 bases between them. In germline, CDR1 is LNHNV, CDR2 YYDKDF (reference sequence). The CDR3 consists of 17 residues. The DNA of the CDR3 is TGTGCCACCAGCAGAGCCGGACACCGGAAGGCTAATCAGCCCCAGCATTTT. This encodes CATSRAGHRKANQPQHF. Based on the CDR3 plus reference TRBV15 and TRBJ1-5, the full variable domain is DAMVIQNPRYQVTQFGKPVTLSCSQTLNHNVMYWYQQKSSQAPKLLFHYYDKDFNNEADTPDNFQSRRPNTSFCFLDIRSPGLGDTAMYLCATSRAGHRKANQPQHFGDGTRLSIL.

This chain joins TRBV20-1 and TRBJ2-1; 7 nucleotides match TRBD1. V gave up 2 bases and J gave up 3 bases; unmatched junction bases: 7. The CDR3 sequence is 15 residues long. Germline V gene data show CDR1 as DFQATT and CDR2 as SNEGSKA (reference sequence). The CDR3 reads CSARSPDRVYNEQFF. In DNA, the CDR3 is TGCAGTGCTAGATCACCCGACAGGGTCTACAATGAGCAGTTCTTC.

This chain joins TRBV19 and TRBJ2-1; 7 bases match TRBD2. The CDR3 consists of 15 residues. The trim removed 1 base at V and 3 bases at J, leaving 3 bases unmatched. The germline V gene encodes CDR1 LNHDA and CDR2 SQIVND (reference sequence). For the CDR3, the DNA is TGTGCCAGTAGTATAGGACGGGACTACTACAATGAGCAGTTCTTC. The encoded protein is CASSIGRDYYNEQFF.

This clonotype has ten or more counts. V is TRBV24-1 and J is TRBJ2-2, with TRBD2 identical over 7 bases. The CDR3 is 14 amino acids. The germline V gene has CDR1 KGHDR and CDR2 SFDVKD. J was trimmed by 5 bases and V by 5 bases; bases with no gene match: 4. The CDR3, as DNA: TGTGCCACCAGTGCCGTGGGGGGGACCGGGGAGCTGTTTTTT. It encodes CATSAVGGTGELFF.

In the case of this clonotype: This sequence may be a read error, since a much larger clone differs from it by one base. This rearrangement joins TRBV6-6 to TRBJ2-5; the match to TRBD1 covers 7 bases. CDR3 length equals 13 residues. V shed 2 bases and J 5 bases; nucleotides not matched to a gene: 2. CDR1 and CDR2 (germline): MNHNY, SVGAGI (reference sequence). CDR3 sequence (DNA): TGTGCCAGCAGTTACGGGACAGTGGAGACCCAGTACTTC. Encoded protein: CASSYGTVETQYF.

This clonotype was seen at least ten times. The chain recombines TRBV20-1 with TRBJ2-5; TRBD1 might be the D (5 bases). Germline-derived CDR1 and CDR2 are DFQATT and SNEGSKA (reference sequence). The CDR3 runs 13 residues. V shed 1 base and J shed 2 bases, with 8 bases lying between them. CDR3 sequence: CSARVTVQETQYF. Written as DNA, the CDR3 is TGCAGTGCTAGAGTGACAGTACAAGAGACCCAGTACTTC.

This chain connects TRBV4-2 to TRBJ1-5; D possibly corresponds to TRBD1 (6 bases). Trimming took 4 bases from V and 7 from J, leaving 17 bases between them. This CDR3 is 15 amino acids long. Germline CDR1 and CDR2: LGHNA and YNFKEQ. In DNA form, the CDR3 reads TGTGCCAGCAGCCTAACCGGGGGCGAGGGGCAGCCCCAGCATTTT. This sequence encodes CASSLTGGEGQPQHF.

The table lists this clonotype with many counts. The V and J genes are TRBV5-1 and TRBJ1-4; D not certain. The CDR3 runs to 14 residues. The germline gives CDR1 SGHRS, CDR2 YFSETQ. The V end lost 0 bases, the J end lost 7 bases, and 10 bases lay between the germline ends. The CDR3 loop is CASSLAPFAEKLFF. The CDR3 DNA is TGCGCCAGCAGCTTGGCGCCTTTCGCTGAAAAACTGTTTTTT.

The sample holds many counts of this clonotype. The chain links TRBV6-5 to TRBJ2-1, with D perhaps matching TRBD2 (5 bases). This CDR3 is built from 14 residues. V was trimmed by 7 bases and J by 4 bases, leaving 14 bases between them. Germline values: CDR1 MNHEY, CDR2 SVGAGI. The CDR3 is CASTPGLAYNEQFF. CDR3 in DNA: TGTGCCAGCACTCCGGGTCTAGCATACAATGAGCAGTTCTTC.

This clonotype was seen repeatedly, ten times or more. In nucleotides, the CDR3 is TGTGCCAGCAGGGGGACAAGCCCCTACGAGCAGTACTTC. It yields the protein CASRGTSPYEQYF. The genes are TRBV27 and TRBJ2-7; TRBD1 is a possible D gene (6 bases). The CDR3 is 13 residues long. Germline values: CDR1 MNHEY, CDR2 SMNVEV (reference sequence). The V end was cut by 6 bases, the J end by 2 bases, with 11 bases between.

This clonotype occurred a few times. The chain has TRBV30 and TRBJ1-1; D gene ambiguous. V gave up 1 base and J gave up 0 bases, with 9 bases separating them. The germline CDR1 and CDR2 sequences are GTSNPN and SVGIG (reference sequence). This CDR3 spans 14 amino acids. This CDR3 is CAWSEVVMNTEAFF. CDR3 DNA: TGTGCCTGGAGTGAGGTGGTCATGAACACTGAAGCTTTCTTT.

In nucleotides, the CDR3 is TGTGCCATCAGCCAACCCCCCGAGCAGTACTTC. This translates into CAISQPPEQYF. This rearrangement joins TRBV10-3 to TRBJ2-7; D call uncertain. V was cut by 6 bases and J by 6 bases, with 9 bases left in between. Germline V gene lookup returns CDR1 ENHRY and CDR2 SYGVKD. The CDR3 runs to 11 residues.

This clonotype came up many times. The J gene is TRBJ2-7, the V gene TRBV28; D uncertain. The CDR3 contains 14 residues. Germline loops: CDR1 MDHEN, CDR2 SYDVKM. Trimming left V 6 bases short and J 5 bases short, with 17 bases between. CDR3 residues: CASRPHLETHEQYF. The CDR3 bases are TGTGCCAGCAGACCCCACCTGGAGACCCACGAGCAGTACTTC.

This clonotype was seen ten or more times. The chain links TRBV20-1 to TRBJ2-7, with TRBD2 matching 8 bases. The CDR3 is 15 residues long. The V segment lost 3 bases and the J segment 6 bases; nucleotides outside the gene matches: 13. Per the germline V gene, CDR1 is DFQATT and CDR2 is SNEGSKA (reference sequence). CDR3 sequence reads: CSASPLSAGGSEQYF. The CDR3 DNA follows: TGCAGTGCTAGCCCGCTTTCGGCGGGAGGATCCGAGCAGTACTTC.

In this sample, this clonotype turned up many times. V and J are TRBV5-1 and TRBJ1-1; the D gene is possibly TRBD1 (6 bases). V was shortened by 2 bases and J by 3 bases, with 11 bases between the two germline ends. Per the germline V gene, CDR1 is SGHRS and CDR2 is YFSETQ. This CDR3 contains 14 residues. This chain's CDR3 is CASSFRRGDTEAFF. Here the CDR3 DNA reads TGCGCCAGCAGCTTCCGCAGGGGCGACACTGAAGCTTTCTTT.

This clonotype occurred a few times. The J gene is TRBJ1-2, the V gene TRBV28, with 7 bases fitting TRBD1. Germline V gene data show CDR1 as MDHEN and CDR2 as SYDVKM. Trimming took 3 bases from V and 5 from J; bases not matched to a gene: 6. The CDR3 length is 14 residues. DNA of the CDR3: TGTGCCAGCAGTTTCCCTGACAGGGTTTATGGCTACACCTTC. Its translation is CASSFPDRVYGYTF.

V usage is TRBV29-1 and J usage is TRBJ2-5; D gene ambiguous. The CDR3 covers 12 residues. Germline values: CDR1 SQVTM, CDR2 ANQGSEA. Trimming stripped 4 bases from V and 4 bases from J, with 10 bases between. The CDR3 reads CSVVEDGETQYF. CDR3 nucleotide sequence: TGCAGCGTTGTAGAGGACGGAGAGACCCAGTACTTC.

In this sample, this clonotype turned up a few times. The chain recombines TRBV12-3 or TRBV12-4 with TRBJ2-1; D possibly matches TRBD1 or TRBD2 (6 bases each). CDR3 length: 14 amino acids. Trimming removed 1 base from V and 10 bases from J, with 14 bases in between. The CDR3 is CASSLGIGGREQFF. The DNA of the CDR3 is TGTGCCAGCAGTTTAGGGATAGGGGGGCGGGAGCAGTTCTTC.

This clonotype was seen repeatedly, ten times or more. This sequence joins TRBV4-1 and TRBJ2-3, with D possibly matching TRBD2 (6 bases). The CDR3 contains 12 residues. Trimming shortened V by 6 bases and J by 4 bases, and 8 bases separated the two germline ends. Germline-derived CDR1 and CDR2 are MGHRA and YSYEKL. In nucleotides, the CDR3 is TGCGCCAGCAGTCGCGGGGCAGATACGCAGTATTTT. This encodes CASSRGADTQYF.

The rearrangement joins TRBV5-1 to TRBJ2-7; D gene unclear. The CDR3 is 12 residues long. Trimming pared 6 bases from V and 3 bases from J, leaving 10 bases between. Germline loops: CDR1 SGHRS, CDR2 YFSETQ. The CDR3 sequence is CASIPIDYEQYF. The CDR3 region has the DNA TGCGCCAGCATCCCGATTGACTACGAGCAGTACTTC.

Comments on this clonotype: A junction end diverges from the germline sequence, so it may reflect a read error. The V and J genes are TRBV6-1 and TRBJ2-7; 12 nucleotides line up with TRBD1. The CDR3 has 15 residues. In germline, CDR1 is MNHNS, CDR2 SASEGT. CDR3 coding DNA: TGTGCCAGCAGGGGATCGGGACAGGGGGCCTATGAGCAGTACTTC. As protein: CASRGSGQGAYEQYF.